One and the same sample provided the 20 T cell receptor beta chains below, sequenced in a study of blood T cell repertoires in COVID-19. Sequencing used immunoSEQ multiplex PCR; TCRdb keeps in-frame clones, though not all of them. The repertoire consists of some 28,000 clones, with more than 80% occurring once and the leading ten covering roughly 3%. Sample: peripheral blood. Receptor source: a human donor in a cohort sampled during active COVID-19.

In its sample, this clone was seen a few times. CDR3: CATSDGRQERPQHF. The CDR3 nucleotides read TGTGCCACCAGTGATGGAAGACAGGAACGGCCCCAGCATTTT. This chain uses TRBV24-1 with TRBJ1-5, with D possibly TRBD1 on 6 matching bases. The CDR3 totals 14 residues. Trimming stripped 3 bases from V and 9 bases from J, with 14 bases between. Germline V gene data show CDR1 as KGHDR and CDR2 as SFDVKD.

The V call is TRBV29-1, the J call TRBJ2-5, with TRBD2 as a possible D gene (6 bases). Trimming took 5 bases from V and 9 from J, leaving 22 bases between them. Germline assignment: CDR1 SQVTM and CDR2 ANQGSEA. The CDR3 extends over 14 amino acids. CDR3 nucleotides: TGCAGCGTTTCGGGGATGAGAGGGGAGGTGTCCCAGTACTTC. It translates to CSVSGMRGEVSQYF.

This clone was recorded once. The J gene is TRBJ2-5, the V gene TRBV6-5; possible D gene TRBD2, 5 bases. The CDR3 length is 14 residues. Trimming pared 0 bases from V and 6 bases from J, leaving 11 bases between. CDR1 and CDR2 (germline): MNHEY, SVGAGI. The CDR3 protein is CASSYSPSLQTQYF. The CDR3, as DNA: TGTGCCAGCAGTTACTCACCTAGCTTGCAGACCCAGTACTTC.

This chain links TRBV18 with TRBJ1-1; D unresolved. Trimming stripped 3 bases from V and 0 bases from J, with 11 bases between. CDR3 length: 15 amino acids. Germline CDR1 is KGHSH and CDR2 is LQKENI. CDR3 sequence (DNA): TGTGCCAGCTCACCGCGGGGATCCATGAACACTGAAGCTTTCTTT. Translated, it gives CASSPRGSMNTEAFF.

This chain joins TRBV6-5 and TRBJ1-4; 12 nucleotides agree with TRBD1. After removal of 5 bases from V and 14 bases from J, the junction contained 9 bases not matched to a gene. Germline loops: CDR1 MNHEY, CDR2 SVGAGI. The CDR3 has 14 amino acids. The CDR3, as DNA: TGTGCCAGCAGTCCCGGGACAGGGGGCTTGGGTCTGTTTTTT. Amino acids: CASSPGTGGLGLFF.

This sequence joins TRBV18 and TRBJ2-2, with D perhaps matching TRBD2 (7 bases). V lost 1 base and J lost 5, with 14 bases in between. Germline CDR1 reads KGHSH; CDR2 reads LQKENI. CDR3 length equals 16 residues. CDR3 loop: CASSPRGGAETGELFF. DNA for the CDR3: TGTGCCAGCTCACCACGGGGGGGCGCGGAGACCGGGGAGCTGTTTTTT.

This chain connects TRBV3-1 (or the pseudogene TRBV3-2) to TRBJ1-1; unclear D gene. This CDR3 is built from 15 residues. Per the germline V gene, CDR1 is LGHDT and CDR2 is YNNKEL (reference sequence). The V end was cut by 3 bases, the J end by 3 bases, with 14 bases between. The CDR3 spells CASSQRAAGDTEAFF. For the CDR3, the DNA is TGTGCCAGCAGCCAGCGGGCCGCCGGGGACACTGAAGCTTTCTTT.

The chain links TRBV7-2 to TRBJ1-1, with D hard to call. Germline CDR1 is SGHTA and CDR2 is FQGNSA. The ends were cut back, 0 bases at V and 4 bases at J, with 12 bases in the middle. This CDR3 has 15 residues. DNA for the CDR3: TGTGCCAGCAGCTTAGCCGCGGTAATGAGCACTGAAGCTTTCTTT. Protein: CASSLAAVMSTEAFF.

V is TRBV6-5 and J is TRBJ2-5; D may be TRBD1 (5 bases). Deletions cut 2 bases from V and 5 bases from J, with 12 bases between. Looked up from germline, CDR1 is MNHEY and CDR2 is SVGAGI. This CDR3 region has 14 residues. CDR3: CASSYAGLQETQYF. Written as DNA, the CDR3 is TGTGCCAGCAGTTACGCAGGGCTCCAGGAGACCCAGTACTTC.

The genes are TRBV9 and TRBJ1-4; D is perhaps TRBD1 (5 bases). Trimming shortened V by 0 bases and J by 11 bases, and 14 bases separated the two germline ends. The CDR3 is made up of 14 amino acids. Germline CDR1 SGDLS, CDR2 YYNGEE. Here the CDR3 reads CASSVVEDGGKLFF. The CDR3 bases are TGTGCCAGCAGCGTAGTGGAGGACGGGGGGAAACTGTTTTTT.

This chain joins TRBV5-6 and TRBJ1-2, with TRBD1 identical over 8 bases. V shed 5 bases and J 4 bases; nucleotides not matched to a gene: 7. The germline gives CDR1 SGHDT, CDR2 YYEEEE. This CDR3 spans 14 amino acids. CDR3 bases: TGTGCCAGCAGGGGACAGGCAGGGGGCTATGGCTACACCTTC. Protein: CASRGQAGGYGYTF.

This clone appeared once. CDR3 coding DNA: TGTGCCAGCAGGGAGACAGAGTACGAGCAGTACTTC. It is translated as CASRETEYEQYF. The chain links TRBV2 to TRBJ2-7, with D possibly being TRBD1 (5 bases). This CDR3 has 12 amino acids. The germline gives CDR1 SNHLY, CDR2 FYNNEI. V was pared by 6 bases and J by 4 bases, with 10 bases between.

This clone was seen once. The chain uses TRBV6-5 and TRBJ1-2, with D perhaps matching TRBD1 (5 bases). The germline V gene encodes CDR1 MNHEY and CDR2 SVGAGI. CDR3 size: 14 residues. Trimming removed 6 bases from V and 4 bases from J, with 15 bases in between. The CDR3 here is CASSPQAGGYGYTF. The CDR3 DNA follows: TGTGCCAGCAGCCCCCAGGCGGGGGGCTATGGCTACACCTTC.

As for this clone: The junction departs from germline at one end; a sequencing error may be responsible. The chain employs TRBV2 and TRBJ2-5; D is unclear. The CDR3 is 11 residues long. The germline CDR1 and CDR2 sequences are SNHLY and FYNNEI. The CDR3 DNA is TGTGCCAGGAGTGACGGAGAGACCCAGTACTTC. Encoded protein: CARSDGETQYF.

The table lists this clone with a count of one. The chain couples TRBV7-2 to TRBJ1-4, with 8 bases fitting TRBD1. The junction had 7 bases not matched to a gene; V was cut back by 5 bases and J by 8 bases. The V gene's germline CDR1 is SGHTA and CDR2 FQGNSA. This CDR3 has 14 amino acids. As DNA, the CDR3 is TGTGCCAGCAGCGGCCAGGGGGCTGGAGAAAAACTGTTTTTT. It yields the protein CASSGQGAGEKLFF.

The chain combines TRBV5-1 with TRBJ1-2; TRBD1 aligns across 10 bases. V lost 4 bases to trimming and J lost 7 bases; unmatched junction nucleotides: 10. The CDR3 is 15 amino acids. Germline assignment: CDR1 SGHRS and CDR2 YFSETQ. The DNA for the CDR3 is TGCGCCAGCAGCCTGGGGGACAGGGGAGGAGGTGGCTACACCTTC. Its translation: CASSLGDRGGGGYTF.

The V gene is TRBV9, the J gene TRBJ1-1; D possibly corresponds to TRBD1 (5 bases). The CDR3 runs to 13 residues. The V end lost 0 bases, the J end lost 8 bases, and 11 bases lay between the germline ends. The V gene's germline CDR1 is SGDLS and CDR2 YYNGEE. CDR3: CASSVGGESEAFF. The CDR3 DNA sequence: TGTGCCAGCAGCGTAGGGGGGGAATCCGAAGCTTTCTTT.

The J gene is TRBJ1-1, the V gene TRBV6-2 or TRBV6-3; no reliable D call. Trimming left V 7 bases short and J 1 base short, with 16 bases between. Germline V gene lookup returns CDR1 MNHEY and CDR2 SVGEGT. CDR3 length equals 15 residues. CDR3: CASTPVGVRNTEAFF. The CDR3 nucleotides read TGTGCCAGCACCCCAGTCGGGGTACGGAACACTGAAGCTTTCTTT.

V gene TRBV6-1 combines with J gene TRBJ1-2; D is possibly TRBD1 (6 bases). CDR3 size: 13 residues. Deletions cut 3 bases from V and 7 bases from J, with 12 bases between. Germline CDR1 and CDR2: MNHNS and SASEGT. The CDR3 is CASSDNLGGGYTF. The CDR3 DNA follows: TGTGCCAGCAGTGATAATTTAGGGGGTGGCTACACCTTC.

The genes are TRBV9 and TRBJ2-3; the match to TRBD2 covers 11 bases. The CDR3 runs 16 residues. Unmatched junction bases numbered 8, after V lost 8 bases and J lost 0 bases. Germline lookup yields CDR1 SGDLS and CDR2 YYNGEE. The CDR3 region has the DNA TGTGCCAGTGCCCTGGCTAGCGGGGGGAGCACAGATACGCAGTATTTT. This gives the protein CASALASGGSTDTQYF. Using reference TRBV9 and TRBJ2-3 for the parts outside the CDR3, the full variable domain is DSGVTQTPKHLITATGQRVTLRCSPRSGDLSVYWYQQSLDQGLQFLIQYYNGEERAKGNILERFSAQQFPDLHSELNLSSLELGDSALYFCASALASGGSTDTQYFGPGTRLTVL.